This T cell receptor (beta chain) is from a study of PD-1 blockade in classical Hodgkin lymphoma. Whole-study results and caveats: When set against healthy donors, newly diagnosed patients were reported to show lower baseline TCR diversity.

This clone showed up just once. Antigen unknown. V dropped 7 bases and J dropped 0 bases, with 15 bases sitting between them. Germline V gene lookup returns CDR1 MDHEN and CDR2 SYDVKM. The CDR3 sequence is 16 residues long. Assay used: immunoSEQ multiplex PCR; TCRdb lists only in-frame clones, some missing. The profile shows about 20,000 clones, about 83% of them singletons. The time point was: newly diagnosed, previously untreated cHL patient sample. The CD4+ T cells used were purified from thawed PBMCs through magnetic negative selection. The sequence derives from a human donor with classical Hodgkin lymphoma. J is TRBJ2-2 and V is TRBV28, with a tentative D call TRBD1 (5 bases). Sequencing was carried out using CD4+ T cells from blood. The CDR3 nucleotides read TGTGCCAGCACCCTCCCCGGACAAGCGAACACCGGGGAGCTGTTTTTT. It encodes CASTLPGQANTGELFF.